This T cell receptor beta chain came from a study of spatial heterogeneity in lung cancer. Across the study: Combinations of a unique TCR and a UMI were tallied in raw reads, and on average each appeared more than ten times.

Described time point: sample taken at primary tumor resection. The donors, 72 patients with untreated early-stage non-small cell lung cancer, provided the samples. From tumor, nontumor lung or frozen PBMC, whole RNA was taken unsorted for sequencing. Study findings and constraints: Estimated TCR-seq coverage of tumor T cells was only roughly 7% for alpha chains. For beta chains, the corresponding estimate was about 13%. It was found that expanded intratumoral alpha and beta TCR counts tracked tumor mutation counts.

By frequency in the sample, this clonotype is medium-sized. Its antigen is currently unknown. TCRdb reanalysed the 5' RACE reads using MiXCR and keeps one entry per CDR3 protein. This table holds some 9,900 distinct CDR3 sequences, around 12% found once. Sequencing was performed on lung tumor tissue, taken at surgery. This receptor was taken from a male donor with early-stage non-small cell lung cancer.

The CDR3 sequence is CASSTGTGYTF. CDR3 DNA: TGTGCCAGCAGTACAGGGACTGGCTACACCTTC. This chain links TRBV12-3 or TRBV12-4 with TRBJ1-2; D perhaps matches TRBD1 (6 bases). This CDR3 is 11 amino acids long. The V and J ends lost 5 bases and 7 bases respectively, with 8 bases between them.